A selection of T cell receptor beta chains follows, all from one sample in a study of T cell responses to AZD1222 COVID-19 vaccine. Clones were sequenced by immunoSEQ multiplex PCR, and TCRdb holds only the in-frame ones, with some missing. The table shows around 270,000 clones, with about 94% occurring only once. The specimen comprised peripheral blood, sampled 28 days after the second AZD1222 dose. The receptors come from an adult who received the AZD1222 COVID-19 vaccine. Both conserved end residues are part of each CDR3. A D gene is named only where the DNA matches it firmly. The size field is filled for only some rows; it gives once, few, many or a size class.

v_gene: TRBV7-9; d_gene: -; j_gene: TRBJ1-1; abundance: few; CDR3nt: TGTGCCAGCAGCTTATATGGGGGGAACACTGAAGCTTTCTTT; CDR3aa: CASSLYGGNTEAFF
v_gene: TRBV24-1; d_gene: TRBD1; j_gene: TRBJ2-2; abundance: once; CDR3nt: TGTGCCACCAGTGTAACAGGGGGCACCGGGGAGCTGTTTTTT; CDR3aa: CATSVTGGTGELFF
v_gene: TRBV7-2; d_gene: -; j_gene: TRBJ2-1; abundance: -; CDR3nt: TGTGCCAGCAGCCCAGAATCTAGGGGCCGTGAGCAGTTCTTC; CDR3aa: CASSPESRGREQFF
v_gene: TRBV4-1; d_gene: -; j_gene: TRBJ2-7; abundance: -; CDR3nt: TGCGCCAGCAGCCAAGATTTGATAAGGGAGCAGTACTTC; CDR3aa: CASSQDLIREQYF
v_gene: TRBV7-9; d_gene: -; j_gene: TRBJ1-1; abundance: few; CDR3nt: TGTGCCAGCAGCCACGGACAGTTGAGGAACACTGAAGCTTTCTTT; CDR3aa: CASSHGQLRNTEAFF
v_gene: TRBV6-5; d_gene: -; j_gene: TRBJ1-2; abundance: -; CDR3nt: TGTGCCAGCAGTTGGGACAAATCGGGCTATGGCTACACCTTC; CDR3aa: CASSWDKSGYGYTF
v_gene: TRBV2; d_gene: -; j_gene: TRBJ2-5; abundance: -; CDR3nt: TGTGCCAGCAGCTACACCTTTGACAGGATCCAAGAGACCCAGTACTTC; CDR3aa: CASSYTFDRIQETQYF
v_gene: TRBV11-1; d_gene: -; j_gene: TRBJ2-2; abundance: -; CDR3nt: TGTGCCAGCAGCTTAGAGCCCACCGGGGAGCTGTTTTTT; CDR3aa: CASSLEPTGELFF
v_gene: TRBV7-3; d_gene: TRBD2; j_gene: TRBJ2-1; abundance: -; CDR3nt: TGTGCCAGCAGCTATCGACTAGCGGGAGTAAATGAGCAGTTCTTC; CDR3aa: CASSYRLAGVNEQFF
v_gene: TRBV28; d_gene: -; j_gene: TRBJ2-7; abundance: -; CDR3nt: TGTGCCAGCAGTTTGGGGGGCTACCCTTCCTACGAGCAGTACTTC; CDR3aa: CASSLGGYPSYEQYF